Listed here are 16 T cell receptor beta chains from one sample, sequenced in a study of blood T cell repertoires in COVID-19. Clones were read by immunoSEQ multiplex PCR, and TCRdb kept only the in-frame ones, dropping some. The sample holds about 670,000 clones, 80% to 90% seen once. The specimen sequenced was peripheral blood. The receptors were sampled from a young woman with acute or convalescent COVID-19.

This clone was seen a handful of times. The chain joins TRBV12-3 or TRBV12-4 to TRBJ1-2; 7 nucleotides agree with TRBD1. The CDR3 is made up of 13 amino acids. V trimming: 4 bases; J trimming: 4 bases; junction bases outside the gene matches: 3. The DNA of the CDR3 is TGTGCCAGCAGTTCGGGACAGAGCTATGGCTACACCTTC. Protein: CASSSGQSYGYTF.

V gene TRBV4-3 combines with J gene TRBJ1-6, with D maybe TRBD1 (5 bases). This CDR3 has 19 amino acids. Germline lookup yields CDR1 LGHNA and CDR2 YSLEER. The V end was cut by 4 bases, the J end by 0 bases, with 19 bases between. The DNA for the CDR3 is TGCGCCAGCAGCCGATGGAGGTTTCGGGGGGTCTCCTATAATTCACCCCTCCACTTT. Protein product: CASSRWRFRGVSYNSPLHF.

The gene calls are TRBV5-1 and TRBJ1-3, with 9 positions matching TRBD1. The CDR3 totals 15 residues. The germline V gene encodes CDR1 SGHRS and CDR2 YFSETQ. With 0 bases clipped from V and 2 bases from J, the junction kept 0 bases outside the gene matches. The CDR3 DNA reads TGCGCCAGCAGCTTGGGGACAGGGGCTGGAAACACCATATATTTT. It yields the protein CASSLGTGAGNTIYF.

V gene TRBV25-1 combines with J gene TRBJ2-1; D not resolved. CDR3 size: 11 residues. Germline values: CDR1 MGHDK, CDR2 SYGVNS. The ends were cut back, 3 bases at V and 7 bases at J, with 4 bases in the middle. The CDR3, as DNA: TGTGCCAGCAGTGAGTTAAATGAGCAGTTCTTC. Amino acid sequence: CASSELNEQFF. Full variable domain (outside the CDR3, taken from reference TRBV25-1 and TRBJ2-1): EADIYQTPRYLVIGTGKKITLECSQTMGHDKMYWYQQDPGMELHLIHYSYGVNSTEKGDLSSESTVSRIRTEHFPLTLESARPSHTSQYLCASSELNEQFFGPGTRLTVL.

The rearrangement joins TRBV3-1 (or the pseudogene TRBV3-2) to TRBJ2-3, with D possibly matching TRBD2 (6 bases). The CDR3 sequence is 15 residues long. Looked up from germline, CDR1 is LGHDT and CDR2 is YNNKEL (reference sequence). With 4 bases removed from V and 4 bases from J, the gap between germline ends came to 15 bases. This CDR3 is CASSRGTPIPDTQYF. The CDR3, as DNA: TGTGCCAGCAGCCGGGGGACTCCCATCCCAGATACGCAGTATTTT.

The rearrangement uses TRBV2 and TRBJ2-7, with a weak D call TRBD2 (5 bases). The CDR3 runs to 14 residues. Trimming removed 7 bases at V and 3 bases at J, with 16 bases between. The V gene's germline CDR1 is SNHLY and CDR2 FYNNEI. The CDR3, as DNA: TGTGCCAGCACCGAAGGTGTGAGGGACTACGAGCAGTACTTC. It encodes CASTEGVRDYEQYF.

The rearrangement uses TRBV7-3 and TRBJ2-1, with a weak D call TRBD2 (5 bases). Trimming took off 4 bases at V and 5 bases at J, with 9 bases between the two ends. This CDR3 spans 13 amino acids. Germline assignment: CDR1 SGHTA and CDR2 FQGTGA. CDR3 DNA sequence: TGTGCCAGCAGCTCCGGACTTCACAATGAGCAGTTCTTC. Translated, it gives CASSSGLHNEQFF.

The chain's CDR3 is CAISKQGPPDEKLFF. The DNA for the CDR3 is TGTGCCATCAGCAAACAGGGGCCCCCGGATGAAAAACTGTTTTTT. This chain joins TRBV10-3 and TRBJ1-4, with 7 bases matching TRBD1. The CDR3 runs 15 residues. The V segment lost 6 bases and the J segment 6 bases; nucleotides outside the gene matches: 10. Germline loops: CDR1 ENHRY, CDR2 SYGVKD.

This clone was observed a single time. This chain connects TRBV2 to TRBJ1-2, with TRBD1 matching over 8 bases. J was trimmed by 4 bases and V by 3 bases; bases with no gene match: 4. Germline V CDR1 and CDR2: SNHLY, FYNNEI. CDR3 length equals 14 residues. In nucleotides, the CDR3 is TGTGCCAGCAGTGAGCAGGGGGCCCCCTATGGCTACACCTTC. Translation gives CASSEQGAPYGYTF. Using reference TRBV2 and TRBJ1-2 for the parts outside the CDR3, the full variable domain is EPEVTQTPSHQVTQMGQEVILRCVPISNHLYFYWYRQILGQKVEFLVSFYNNEISEKSEIFDDQFSVERPDGSNFTLKIRSTKLEDSAMYFCASSEQGAPYGYTFGSGTRLTVV.

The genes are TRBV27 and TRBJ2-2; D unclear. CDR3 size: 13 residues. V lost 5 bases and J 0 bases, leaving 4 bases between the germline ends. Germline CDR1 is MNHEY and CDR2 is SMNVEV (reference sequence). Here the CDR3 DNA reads TGTGCCAGCAGTGGCCCGAACACCGGGGAGCTGTTTTTT. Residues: CASSGPNTGELFF.

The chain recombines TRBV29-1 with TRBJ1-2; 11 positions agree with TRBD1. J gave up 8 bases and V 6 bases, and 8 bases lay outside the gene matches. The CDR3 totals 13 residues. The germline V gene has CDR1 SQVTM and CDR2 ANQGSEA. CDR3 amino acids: CSVGQGALVGYTF. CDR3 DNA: TGCAGCGTCGGACAGGGGGCTTTAGTGGGCTACACCTTC. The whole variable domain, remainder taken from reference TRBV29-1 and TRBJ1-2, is SAVISQKPSRDICQRGTSLTIQCQVDSQVTMMFWYRQQPGQSLTLIATANQGSEATYESGFVIDKFPISRPNLTFSTLTVSNMSPEDSSIYLCSVGQGALVGYTFGSGTRLTVV.

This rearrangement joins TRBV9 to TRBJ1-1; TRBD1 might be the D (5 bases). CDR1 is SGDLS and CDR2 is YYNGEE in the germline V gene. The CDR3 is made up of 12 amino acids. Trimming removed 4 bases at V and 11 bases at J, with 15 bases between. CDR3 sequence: CASSLPGGEAFF. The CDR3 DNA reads TGTGCCAGCAGCCTCCCCGGAGGGGAGGCTTTCTTT.

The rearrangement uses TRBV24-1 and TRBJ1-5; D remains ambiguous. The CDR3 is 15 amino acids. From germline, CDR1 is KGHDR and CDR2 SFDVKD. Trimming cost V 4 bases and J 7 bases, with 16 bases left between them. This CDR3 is CATSDSGQINQPQHF. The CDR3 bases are TGTGCCACCAGTGACTCGGGTCAAATCAACCAGCCCCAGCATTTT.

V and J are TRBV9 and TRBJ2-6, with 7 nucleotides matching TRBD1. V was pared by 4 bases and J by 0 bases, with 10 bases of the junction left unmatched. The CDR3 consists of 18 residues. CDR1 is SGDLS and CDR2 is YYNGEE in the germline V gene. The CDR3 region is CASSTHGTAISGANVLTF. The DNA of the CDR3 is TGTGCCAGCAGCACCCACGGGACAGCCATCTCTGGGGCCAACGTCCTGACTTTC.

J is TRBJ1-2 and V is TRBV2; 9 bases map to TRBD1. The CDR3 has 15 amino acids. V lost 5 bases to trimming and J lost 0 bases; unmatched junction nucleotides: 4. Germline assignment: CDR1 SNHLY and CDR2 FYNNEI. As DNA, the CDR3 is TGTGCCAGCAGTCCCAGGACAGGGGCTAACTATGGCTACACCTTC. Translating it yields CASSPRTGANYGYTF.

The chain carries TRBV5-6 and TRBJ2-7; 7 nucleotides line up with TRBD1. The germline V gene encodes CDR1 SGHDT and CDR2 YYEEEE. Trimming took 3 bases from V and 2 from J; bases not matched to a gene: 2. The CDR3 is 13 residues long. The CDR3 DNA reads TGTGCCAGCAGCTACGGACAGGCCTACGAGCAGTACTTC. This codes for CASSYGQAYEQYF.